This TCR beta chain stems from a study of T cell clusters in autoimmune cytopenias (dated by TCRdb to between 2018 and 2021). About the investigation overall: Among healthy donor controls, the mean age was 56 years, the median age was approximately 62 years, and 22 of 43 were female. Autoimmune hepatitis repertoires were compared with those of about two dozen age- and sex-matched healthy donors. TRB sequencing reached a median depth of around 50,000 reads per sample and yielded a median of about 2,500 distinct TRB clonotypes per sample. Peripheral blood TRB and IGH repertoires were sequenced in autoimmune cytopenia patients at active disease and during treatment follow-up, alongside healthy, CLL and autoimmune hepatitis controls. For primary cytopenia, under 30 age-matched healthy donors were used as controls, and for secondary cytopenia, 14 to 15 age-matched CLL patients were used as controls. The goal of the study was to determine whether autoimmune cytopenia patients have a disease-specific immune repertoire signature that could serve as a blood-based biomarker. The full study reports these points: The T cell clusters were defined only in silico, and the functional role of the clusters was left to be validated experimentally. The TRB repertoire shifts, including less even repertoires in secondary cytopenia and CLL, mostly reflected lymphoma bias and not autoimmunity. A lack of physiological T cell clusters in primary autoimmune cytopenia patients was suggested by GLIPH, as 51 clusters were found to be exclusive to healthy donors versus approximately 17 exclusive to patients. The cluster-lack signature was not observed for secondary cytopenia versus CLL, as the signature was apparently masked by the dominant lymphoma-associated repertoire. Healthy donors had almost three times as many exclusive TRB clusters as active autoimmune hepatitis patients, a finding consistent with an autoimmunity-wide signature.

For each sample, TRB amplification used roughly 250 ng of peripheral blood genomic DNA, equal to approximately 37,500 genome equivalents. TRB rearrangements were amplified by multiplex PCR using a touch-down protocol with TRB-A and TRB-B primer pools mixed in one tube. Illumina adapters and sample indices were added to the amplicons through two consecutive PCR reactions performed with Phusion HS II polymerase. After gel purification with the NucleoSpin Gel and PCR Clean-up kit, the amplicons were quantified by Qubit and checked for quality on an Agilent 2100 Bioanalyzer. Libraries were sequenced on an Illumina MiSeq using 600-cycle, single-indexed, paired-end runs. Per the source publication's procedure: MiXCR version 2.1.12, together with the default MiXCR reference library, was used to align and assemble the TRB reads. A clone was defined by each unique CDR3 nucleotide sequence, and the analysis included only productive sequences supported by at least two reads. Alpha-parameterized diversity profiles (alpha 0 to 5), including the Shannon (alpha 1) and Simpson (alpha 2) indices, were computed with an R script to assess repertoire diversity. The tcR package was used to compute combinatorial TRB VJ usage, and cohorts were compared on this usage by principal component analysis with ade4. TCRbeta CDR3s were clustered with GLIPH on cohort pairs matched by age and read depth, and cluster frequencies were compared by Wilcoxon test. Each entry corresponds to one CDR3 protein sequence from reads that TCRdb reprocessed, and DNA is not given. These V and J calls rely on TCRdb rather than the paper's analysis. For this sample, the table gives about 15,000 distinct CDR3 sequences. 3.5% to 4.5% of the sample belongs to the ten largest clones.

By frequency, this clonotype is medium-sized (0.01 to 0.1%), with no count recorded. It lacks a known antigen. The CDR3 holds 13 amino acids from the cysteine to the phenylalanine. DNA is not recorded here. According to the germline V gene (reference sequence), CDR1 reads LNHNV and CDR2 reads YYDKDF. The same sample was also studied in work on T cell repertoires in aging, cancer and after chemotherapy. The second study also describes: The donors fell into six age groups ranging from 30 or younger to 70 or older, and each group had at least three individuals. TCR repertoires from healthy donor controls were recorded over periods of several months to years and showed clear clonal overlap between repeated samplings. Several million TCR reads were contained in the full dataset. Compared with age-matched healthy donors, untreated patients with hematological or solid cancers had significantly lower TCR diversity and higher clonality in blood. Declining TCR diversity with age in healthy donors was mainly explained by loss of richness; in cancer patients, loss of evenness also contributed. In both cancer cohorts, the median generation probability rose over the chemotherapy interval, which suggests that the repertoire was reconstituted through rebound thymic output. According to the authors, the repertoire data do not permit conclusions about immunological memory after chemotherapy. To examine immunoaging and T cell reconstitution after chemotherapy, the study profiled TCR beta repertoires in peripheral blood from healthy donors and cancer patients. A cohort of about 220 cancer patients (about 94 with hematological and approximately 120 with solid cancers) was assembled, and 95 to 100 healthy donors were included as a reference group. MiXCR versions 2.12 and 3.0.5 were used to process TRB sequences. Shannon diversity, evenness, clonality (one minus evenness), and alpha-parameterized diversity profiles from alpha 0 to 5 were included as repertoire metrics. The IGoR algorithm was used to calculate generation probabilities of clones in the paired pre- and post-chemotherapy samples.

Sequencing was done on a sample of peripheral blood. The chain links TRBV15 with TRBJ2-1. The clonotype comes from a human donor in good health. The CDR3 in this case is CATSRVPSNEQFF.